This T cell receptor beta chain was sequenced for a study of T cell repertoires in cytomegalovirus infection. Overall study context: CMV epitopes that were recently identified and HLA-C-restricted were used alongside well-studied HLA-B-restricted ones.

Each CDR3 protein is one row after TCRdb ran MiXCR on the reads. Of approximately 990,000 distinct CDR3 sequences listed, around 30% are singletons. This clonotype has at least ten counts. Its specificity is unknown. The receptor was derived from a human donor in good health (CMV status not recorded). Some clones in this sample may be carry-over from other donors' samples. Source: cultured CD8+ T cells from PBMCs, taken from culture after CMV antigen stimulation.

CDR3 protein: CASLRTGEVNEQFF. For the CDR3, the DNA is TGTGCCAGCTTACGGACAGGGGAAGTCAATGAGCAGTTCTTC. This chain connects TRBV12-3 or TRBV12-4 to TRBJ2-1; TRBD1 aligns across 9 bases. The CDR3 length is 14 residues. The trim removed 8 bases at V and 6 bases at J, leaving 8 bases unmatched.